This is a list of T cell receptor beta chains from one sample in a study of blood T cell repertoires in COVID-19. Sequencing used immunoSEQ multiplex PCR; TCRdb keeps in-frame clones, though not all of them. The sample lists about 55,000 clones; roughly 90% were seen once. Sequencing input: peripheral blood. The receptors derive from a man aged 55 to 70 with active COVID-19. The conserved cysteine and the conserved F or W are not part of the CDR3 here. The order of the fields is clone size, V gene, CDR3 protein. Size is stated for part of the rows, as once, few or many counts, or as a class when the clone is expanded.

abundance: NA; v_gene: TRBV6-1; CDR3aa: ASSVALAGGRNEQF
abundance: few; v_gene: TRBV6-1; CDR3aa: ASSDGTGKGYT
abundance: NA; v_gene: TRBV19; CDR3aa: ASSPTGLKNNEQF
abundance: NA; v_gene: TRBV6-5; CDR3aa: ASRRQGFGYT
abundance: NA; v_gene: TRBV6-5; CDR3aa: ASTGAYGYT
abundance: NA; v_gene: TRBV7-8; CDR3aa: ASSPRVSETQY
abundance: NA; v_gene: TRBV6-6; CDR3aa: ASSETSGVKQF
abundance: NA; v_gene: TRBV7-9; CDR3aa: ASGLSGPLQETQY
abundance: once; v_gene: TRBV12-3/TRBV12-4; CDR3aa: ASSRTDTQY
abundance: NA; v_gene: TRBV27; CDR3aa: ASALGGGAGELF
abundance: NA; v_gene: TRBV10-2; CDR3aa: ASKATSGAWYQETQY
abundance: NA; v_gene: TRBV13; CDR3aa: ASSERLPTSSSYNEQF
abundance: NA; v_gene: TRBV7-8; CDR3aa: ASSQLASVNIQY
abundance: NA; v_gene: TRBV7-9; CDR3aa: ASSSRQAGELF
abundance: NA; v_gene: TRBV5-1; CDR3aa: ASSLGSTSGRYEQF
abundance: NA; v_gene: TRBV6-1; CDR3aa: ASSEGRGRETQY
abundance: NA; v_gene: TRBV9; CDR3aa: ASSVVVAGDTQY
abundance: NA; v_gene: TRBV10-3; CDR3aa: AISAGLAGGNNEQF
abundance: NA; v_gene: TRBV27; CDR3aa: ASRTGSNEQF
abundance: NA; v_gene: TRBV24-1; CDR3aa: ATRDTTTGELF
abundance: NA; v_gene: TRBV27; CDR3aa: ASSVRTGVSYEQY
abundance: NA; v_gene: TRBV18; CDR3aa: ASSQTTGASTEAF
abundance: NA; v_gene: TRBV27; CDR3aa: ASSYNRGRGNEQF
abundance: few; v_gene: TRBV4-1; CDR3aa: ASSRADRGYEQY
abundance: NA; v_gene: TRBV7-6; CDR3aa: ASSQQGGLGDTQY
abundance: NA; v_gene: TRBV4-2; CDR3aa: ASSQTSGRIKDTGELF
abundance: few; v_gene: TRBV9; CDR3aa: ASSGETGSFYEQY
abundance: NA; v_gene: TRBV5-4; CDR3aa: ASSLGGGTEAF
abundance: few; v_gene: TRBV30; CDR3aa: AWGTGNNQPQH
abundance: NA; v_gene: TRBV14; CDR3aa: ASSQDEPLTSEDTQY
abundance: few; v_gene: TRBV7-4; CDR3aa: ASSSYSGTHKRTDTQY
abundance: NA; v_gene: TRBV10-1; CDR3aa: ASSRDRGSPLH
abundance: NA; v_gene: TRBV28; CDR3aa: ASHTGIETQY
abundance: NA; v_gene: TRBV5-6; CDR3aa: ASSSLQGGSYNEQF
abundance: NA; v_gene: TRBV19; CDR3aa: ASSATGAEKLF
abundance: NA; v_gene: TRBV7-6; CDR3aa: ASSSRTGRDTQY
abundance: NA; v_gene: TRBV6-5; CDR3aa: ASGFDSAAYNEQF
abundance: NA; v_gene: TRBV10-1; CDR3aa: ASSESGSETQY
abundance: NA; v_gene: TRBV11-2; CDR3aa: ASSLGSREVSYEQY
abundance: NA; v_gene: TRBV20-1; CDR3aa: SAPGEKLF